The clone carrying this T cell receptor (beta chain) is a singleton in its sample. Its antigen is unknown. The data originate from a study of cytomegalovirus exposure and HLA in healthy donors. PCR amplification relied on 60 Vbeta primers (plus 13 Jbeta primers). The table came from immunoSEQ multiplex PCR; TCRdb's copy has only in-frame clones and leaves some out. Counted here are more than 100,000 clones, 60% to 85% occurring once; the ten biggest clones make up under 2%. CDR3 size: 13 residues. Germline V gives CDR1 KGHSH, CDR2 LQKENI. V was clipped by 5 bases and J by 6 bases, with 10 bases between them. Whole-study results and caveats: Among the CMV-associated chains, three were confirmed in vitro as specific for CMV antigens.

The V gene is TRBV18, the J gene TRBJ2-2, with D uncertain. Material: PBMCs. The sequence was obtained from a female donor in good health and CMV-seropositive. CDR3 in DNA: TGTGCCAGCTCAGATCCGGGTTCCGGGGAGCTGTTTTTT. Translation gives CASSDPGSGELFF. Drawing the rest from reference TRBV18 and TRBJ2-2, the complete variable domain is NAGVMQNPRHLVRRRGQEARLRCSPMKGHSHVYWYRQLPEEGLKFMVYLQKENIIDESGMPKERFSAEFPKEGPSILRIQQVVRGDSAAYFCASSDPGSGELFFGEGSRLTVL.